This T cell receptor (beta chain) was identified during a study of T cell repertoires in cytomegalovirus infection. Across the whole study: Public signatures in TCR beta pointed to CMV infection and matching HLA type.

This clonotype occurred a few times. Its cognate antigen is unknown. The CDR3 has 17 amino acids. CDR1 and CDR2 from the germline V gene are MNHEY and SVGAGI. J was trimmed by 6 bases and V by 3 bases; bases with no gene match: 10. General study points: Predominance within the ex vivo response was attributable to HLA-C-restricted CMV-specific TCR beta clonotypes. Frequencies of public TCR beta families were cumulated, and this identified carriers of CMV plus the relevant HLA.

TCRdb re-called the reads with MiXCR, one entry per CDR3 protein. The sample includes about 440,000 distinct CDR3 sequences, approximately 33% of them seen just once. The receptor was derived from a human donor in good health (CMV status not recorded). Some clones in this sample may be carry-over from other donors' samples. This chain links TRBV6-5 with TRBJ2-2; 10 bases fit TRBD2. Sequenced material: PBMCs. The CDR3 bases are TGTGCCAGCAGTTATCGGGCTAGCGGGGGTGGATCCGGGGAGCTGTTTTTT. Translation gives CASSYRASGGGSGELFF.